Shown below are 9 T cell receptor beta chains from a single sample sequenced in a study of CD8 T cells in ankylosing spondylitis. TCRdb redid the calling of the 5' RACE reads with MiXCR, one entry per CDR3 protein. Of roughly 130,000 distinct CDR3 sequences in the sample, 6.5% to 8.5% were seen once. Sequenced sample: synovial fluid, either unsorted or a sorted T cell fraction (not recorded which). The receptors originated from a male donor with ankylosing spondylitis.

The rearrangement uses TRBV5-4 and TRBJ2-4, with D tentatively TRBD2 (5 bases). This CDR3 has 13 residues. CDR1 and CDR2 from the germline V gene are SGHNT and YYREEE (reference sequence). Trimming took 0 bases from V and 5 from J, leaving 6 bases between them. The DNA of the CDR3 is TGTGCCAGCAGCTTGGTTAGCGAAAACATTCAGTACTTC. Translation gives CASSLVSENIQYF. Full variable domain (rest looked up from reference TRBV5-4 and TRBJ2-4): ETGVTQSPTHLIKTRGQQVTLRCSSQSGHNTVSWYQQALGQGPQFIFQYYREEENGRGNFPPRFSGLQFPNYSSELNVNALELDDSALYLCASSLVSENIQYFGAGTRLSVL.

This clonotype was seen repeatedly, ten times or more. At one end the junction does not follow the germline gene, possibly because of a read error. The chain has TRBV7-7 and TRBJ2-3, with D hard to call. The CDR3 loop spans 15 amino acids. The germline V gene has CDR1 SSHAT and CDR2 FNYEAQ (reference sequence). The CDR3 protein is CASSLGTMSTDTQYF. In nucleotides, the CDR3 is TGTGCTAGCAGCTTAGGTACAATGAGCACAGATACGCAGTATTTT.

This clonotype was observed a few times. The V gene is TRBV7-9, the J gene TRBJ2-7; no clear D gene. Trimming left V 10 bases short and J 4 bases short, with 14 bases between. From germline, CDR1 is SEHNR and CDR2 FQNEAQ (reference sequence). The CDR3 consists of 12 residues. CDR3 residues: CAISTPSYEQYF. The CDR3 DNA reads TGTGCCATCTCGACCCCCAGTTACGAGCAGTACTTC.

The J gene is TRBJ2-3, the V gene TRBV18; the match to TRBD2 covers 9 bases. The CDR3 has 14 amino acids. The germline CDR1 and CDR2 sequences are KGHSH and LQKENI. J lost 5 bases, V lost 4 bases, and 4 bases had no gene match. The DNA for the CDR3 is TGTGCCAGCTCACGGGGACTAGCTGGAGATACGCAGTATTTT. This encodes CASSRGLAGDTQYF.

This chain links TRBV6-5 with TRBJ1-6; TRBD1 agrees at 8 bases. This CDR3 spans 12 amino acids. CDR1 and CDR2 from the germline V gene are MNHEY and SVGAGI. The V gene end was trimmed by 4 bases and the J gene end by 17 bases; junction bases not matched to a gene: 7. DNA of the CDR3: TGTGCCAGCAGTTGGGACAGGACGATTTTCCACTTT. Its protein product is CASSWDRTIFHF.

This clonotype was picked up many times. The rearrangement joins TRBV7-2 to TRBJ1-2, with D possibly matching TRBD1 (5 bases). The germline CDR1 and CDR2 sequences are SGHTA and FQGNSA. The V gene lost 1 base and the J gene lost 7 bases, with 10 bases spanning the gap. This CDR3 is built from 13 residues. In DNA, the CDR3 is TGTGCCAGCAGCTTAGAAGGGGCAGGTGGCTACACCTTC. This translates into CASSLEGAGGYTF.

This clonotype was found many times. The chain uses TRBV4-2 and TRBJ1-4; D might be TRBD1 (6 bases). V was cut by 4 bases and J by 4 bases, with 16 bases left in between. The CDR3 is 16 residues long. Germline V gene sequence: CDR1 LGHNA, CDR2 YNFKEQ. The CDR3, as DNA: TGTGCCAGCAGCCCTCCGGGGGCGTCGGGTAATGAAAAACTGTTTTTT. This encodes CASSPPGASGNEKLFF.

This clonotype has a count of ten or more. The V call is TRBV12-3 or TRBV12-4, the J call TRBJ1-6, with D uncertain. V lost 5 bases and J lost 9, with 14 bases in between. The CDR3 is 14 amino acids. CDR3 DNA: TGTGCCAGCAGTGGCGACACCCTGTCTTCACCCCTCCACTTT. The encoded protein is CASSGDTLSSPLHF.

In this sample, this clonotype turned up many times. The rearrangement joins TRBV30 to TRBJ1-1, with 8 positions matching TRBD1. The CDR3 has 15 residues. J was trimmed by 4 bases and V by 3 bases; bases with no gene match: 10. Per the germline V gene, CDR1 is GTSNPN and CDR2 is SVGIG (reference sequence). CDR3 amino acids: CAWSGLGQVFTEAFF. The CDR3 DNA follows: TGTGCCTGGAGCGGTTTGGGACAGGTCTTCACTGAAGCTTTCTTT. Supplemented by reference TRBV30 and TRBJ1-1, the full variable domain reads SQTIHQWPATLVQPVGSPLSLECTVEGTSNPNLYWYRQAAGRGLQLLFYSVGIGQISSEVPQNLSASRPQDRQFILSSKKLLLSDSGFYLCAWSGLGQVFTEAFFGQGTRLTVV.